This T cell receptor (beta chain) was captured by sequencing in a study of blood T cell repertoires in COVID-19. About the research overall: COVID-19 samples, acute and convalescent, were from the United States, Italy and Spain. PBMCs, B-cell-depleted T cells, or T cells were the source of the cDNA or gDNA that made up the material.

The CDR3 spans 13 residues. V was shortened by 8 bases and J by 5 bases, with 16 bases between the two germline ends. Germline V CDR1 and CDR2: ENHRY, SYGVKD. Original analysis: It was from reference gene primer amplification that nucleated cell counts were estimated. Profiled with immunoSEQ multiplex PCR; TCRdb holds only in-frame clones, not every one. V, J and clone size are those of that table, while D and trimming were read from the DNA. The sample includes around 70,000 clones, roughly 78% seen only once; the top ten take 9% to 10%. The TCR sequence derives from a human donor in a cohort sampled during active COVID-19. Sequencing was performed on peripheral blood. The V gene is TRBV10-3, the J gene TRBJ2-7; maybe TRBD1 (7 bases). Here the CDR3 DNA reads TGTGCCATCCAGACAGGGAGGCCAAACGAGCAGTACTTC. As protein: CAIQTGRPNEQYF.